This T cell receptor beta chain emerged from a study of blood T cells in healthy people across ages (dated by TCRdb to the mid-2010s). Context from the whole study: In model experiments, template switching captured roughly one uniquely barcoded TCR beta cDNA molecule for every two T cells. To avoid experimental bias, donors of different ages were randomly spread across the sequencing lanes. Two additional independent replicas of 1 million unique cDNA reads from the same blood draw were analyzed for two donors (one aged 18 to 29 and one aged 80 or older). Age-related changes in TCR beta repertoire diversity were measured in the study by deep sequencing normalized with unique cDNA molecular identifiers. The donors were divided into four age groups: young (average roughly 17 years), middle-aged (about 40), aged (approximately 62) and long-lived (82).

The receptor library was made with 5' RACE. The reads were generated on an Illumina HiSeq 2500. A second PCR of roughly 7 to 11 cycles was performed with a sample-barcoded 5' primer and a J-beta primer mix. Each TCR beta cDNA molecule received a unique molecular identifier from a template-switch 5' adaptor carrying 12 random nucleotides. Each sample yielded at least 2.5 million CDR3-containing paired-end reads. The Mint cDNA synthesis kit, primed by a TRBC-specific oligonucleotide, was used to synthesize first-strand cDNA from all RNA. Following uracil-DNA glycosylase treatment, a first 18-cycle PCR with universal primers M1SS and BC2_uni_R was performed on all cDNA. The authors processed their data as follows. For normalization, 1 million high-quality reads, each with a distinct molecular identifier, were randomly selected from each sample. Reads sharing molecular identifiers were discarded rather than binned into consensus sequences. MiTCR, set to a Q25 quality threshold and the strictest error-elimination algorithm, was used for CDR3 identification, clonotype clustering and error correction. Lower-bound total TCR beta diversity was estimated with a nonparametric unseen species model using Euler transformation. Using fastp trimming at Q25 and MiXCR clonotype assembly, TCRdb reanalyzed the public sequencing data and kept in-frame beta chains. Each entry is one CDR3 protein sequence, shown with its most common DNA and genes. These V and J calls derive from TCRdb rather than the authors' analysis. For this sample there are some 1.4 million distinct CDR3 sequences; 42% appear just once. The ten largest clones take up 7.9% of the sample.

Unmatched junction bases come to 7, with V trimmed by 1 base and J by 8 bases. Counted from cysteine to phenylalanine, this CDR3 has 14 amino acids. Only the CDR3 region is kept as DNA, spanning 42 bases read in frame from base 1. This clonotype was observed a handful of times. Its antigen is still unknown. No much larger clone is present one base from it, and per-base qualities are unavailable. The 39 donors, aged roughly 6 to 100 years, were systemically healthy Caucasian individuals from Russia. Each donor gave ten milliliters of peripheral blood, drawn into EDTA-treated Vacutainer tubes. Ficoll-Paque density-gradient centrifugation was used to isolate PBMCs, with at least 6.5 million obtained per sample. Total RNA, at least 6 micrograms per sample, was extracted from PBMCs with Trizol reagent. The percentages of naive CD45RAhigh/CD27high T cells were determined by flow cytometry on a PBMC aliquot from every donor.

The paper as a whole reports these results and caveats: Estimates of total diversity from one million sequenced T cells were regarded as lower bounds and underestimates. Donor CMV infection status was unknown, potentially confounding age-related changes in expanded clonotypes. The long-lived group showed more naive CD4+ T cells, fewer expanded clones and increased TCR diversity than the aged group, suggesting age selection. As age increased, observed TCR beta diversity per million T cells dropped in a roughly linear way, and a significant reduction was already evident by age about 40. The percentage of naive T cells measured by flow cytometry correlated strongly with observed TCR beta diversity. Since profiling was done on bulk unsorted PBMCs, naive and antigen-experienced compartments could not be conclusively compared.

Recombination joined TRBV12-3 or TRBV12-4 with TRBJ1-2; 7 bases in the junction line up with TRBD1. The source is a woman aged 18-35 years in good health. The sample was blood. The CDR3 loop reads CASSLEGARGGYTF. The DNA is as follows: TGTGCCAGCAGTTTAGAGGGGGCGCGGGGCGGCTACACCTTC.